This TCR beta chain was profiled in a study of T cell responses to AZD1222 COVID-19 vaccine. The table came from immunoSEQ multiplex PCR; TCRdb's copy has only in-frame clones and leaves some out. The table lists more than 100,000 clones, about 90% of them singletons. Points on this clone: Its antigen is currently unknown.

This CDR3 contains 15 residues. Germline trimming cut 6 bases from V and 5 bases from J; bases unmatched to any gene: 12. CDR1 MNHEY and CDR2 SVGAGI come from the germline V gene. Study outcomes and limitations: Just a handful of AZD1222 recipients tested seropositive at baseline. Across spike, vaccine-associated CD4 TCRs were found, dominant at 160-218 and 743-854. Nearly half of unique spike-specific TCRs reportedly avoided B.1.351 and B.1.1.7 mutated regions.

The origin of this receptor is an adult in good health. This chain connects TRBV6-5 to TRBJ1-2; 7 bases line up with TRBD1. Here the sequenced sample was peripheral blood, taken on day 0 of AZD1222 vaccination. The CDR3 nucleotides read TGTGCCAGCAGCCAGGGGGACACCGGACAGTATGGCTACACCTTC. This codes for CASSQGDTGQYGYTF.